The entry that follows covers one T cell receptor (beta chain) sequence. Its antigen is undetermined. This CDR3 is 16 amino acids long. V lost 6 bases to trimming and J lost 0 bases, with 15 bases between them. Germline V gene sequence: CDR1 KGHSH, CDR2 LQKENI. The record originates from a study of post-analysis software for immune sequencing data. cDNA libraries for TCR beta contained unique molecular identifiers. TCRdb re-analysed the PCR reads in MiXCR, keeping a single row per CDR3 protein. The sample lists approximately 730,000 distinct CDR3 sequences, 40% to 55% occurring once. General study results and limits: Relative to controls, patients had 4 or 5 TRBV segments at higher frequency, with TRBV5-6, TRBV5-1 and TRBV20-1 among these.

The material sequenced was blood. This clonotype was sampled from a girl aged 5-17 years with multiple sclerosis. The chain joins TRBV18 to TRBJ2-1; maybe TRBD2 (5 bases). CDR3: CASSNLAGSSYNEQFF. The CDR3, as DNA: TGTGCCAGCTCCAACCTAGCTGGGAGCTCCTACAATGAGCAGTTCTTC.